This TCR beta chain was sequenced during a study of T cell responses to AZD1222 COVID-19 vaccine. In the case of this clone: What it binds is not known.

Looked up from germline, CDR1 is MNHEY and CDR2 is SMNVEV (reference sequence). V lost 4 bases to trimming and J lost 6 bases; unmatched junction nucleotides: 11. The CDR3 has 15 amino acids. Whole-study results and caveats: Regions left unmutated in variants are reportedly the target of nearly half of spike-specific TCRs. Two AZD1222 doses significantly raised spike-specific TCR breadth and depth over controls. Donors were chiefly white British, with a greater number of females, and clonal diversity was perhaps underestimated. Samples come after the peak T cell response, not at day 14.

Sequenced by immunoSEQ multiplex PCR; TCRdb stores in-frame clones only, minus some. The sample yields 150,000 to 160,000 clones, 80% to 90% seen once. J is TRBJ2-7 and V is TRBV27; 8 nucleotides line up with TRBD1. The sequence was obtained from an adult in good health. The sample here was peripheral blood, taken on day 0 of MenACWY control vaccination. The CDR3 DNA reads as TGTGCCAGCAGTTCAAGAGGACAGGGAGGTTCCGAGCAGTACTTC. It yields the protein CASSSRGQGGSEQYF.